These T cell receptor beta chains were read from a single sample in a study of blood T cells in healthy people across ages. TCRdb re-called the 5' RACE reads with MiXCR, one entry per CDR3 protein. The repertoire consists of about 730,000 distinct CDR3 sequences, with about 40% occurring once and the leading ten covering 20% to 25%. Sequencing was performed on blood. These receptors were taken from a woman in her sixties or seventies in good health. Both conserved end residues are trimmed from each CDR3. The listing skips clone size in some rows; elsewhere it reads once, few, many or a size class.

>.|TRBV5-1|TRBJ2-2
ASSLTGSDAGELF
>many|TRBV29-1|TRBJ2-7
SVHDGSYEQY
>.|TRBV7-9|TRBJ1-2
ASSSGQGTSPYGYT
>.|TRBV20-1|TRBJ1-4
SARGGGNEKLF
>many|TRBV10-3|TRBJ2-7
AISTTGDEQY
>few|TRBV18|TRBJ2-1
ASSPSNDEQF
>few|TRBV4-2|TRBJ1-4
ASSQDSRDGEKLF
>few|TRBV7-2|TRBJ2-7
ASSFGTSGTGSYEQY
>.|TRBV20-1|TRBJ2-7
SASKREGLDEQY
>.|TRBV20-1|TRBJ2-3
SASPVTSTDTQY
>.|TRBV7-3|TRBJ2-3
ASRSGLPGDTQY
>few|TRBV6-2/TRBV6-3|TRBJ2-7
ASSYQGADSWDYEQY
>.|TRBV5-1|TRBJ1-2
ASSLGWDRGVNRSYGYT
>few|TRBV6-2/TRBV6-3|TRBJ2-1
ASISGTSGSARSYNEQF
>.|TRBV5-4|TRBJ2-7
ASSQQGSLSYEQY